These 12 T cell receptor beta chains came from one sample sequenced in a study of PD-1 blockade in classical Hodgkin lymphoma. The sample's time point: cycle 4 day 1 (C4D1), after more than five weeks of nivolumab. Brentuximab vedotin exposure varied, and every patient relapsed after autologous stem cell transplantation. Assay used: immunoSEQ multiplex PCR; TCRdb lists only in-frame clones, some missing. The sample carries tens of thousands of clones, 85% to 90% recorded once. The sample was peripheral blood mononuclear cells (PBMCs), taken before the fourth cycle of nivolumab. These receptors originate from a human donor with classical Hodgkin lymphoma.

The rearrangement uses TRBV9 and TRBJ1-1, with 7 nucleotides matching TRBD1. V dropped 6 bases and J dropped 1; count of bases not matched to a gene: 6. Germline V lookup: CDR1 SGDLS, CDR2 YYNGEE. The CDR3 is made up of 14 amino acids. The CDR3 coding sequence is TGTGCCAGCAACGACAGGGAGGGGAACACTGAAGCTTTCTTT. Translating gives CASNDREGNTEAFF.

This chain joins TRBV11-2 and TRBJ2-1, with TRBD2 matching over 12 bases. J lost 5 bases, V lost 1 base, and 6 bases had no gene match. CDR1 and CDR2 from the germline V gene are SGHAT and FQNNGV. This CDR3 has 17 amino acids. CDR3 DNA: TGTGCCAGCAGCTTAGTTTTGACTAGCGGGAGCCACAATGAGCAGTTCTTC. As protein: CASSLVLTSGSHNEQFF.

The chain employs TRBV5-1 and TRBJ2-4; TRBD1 is a possible D gene (6 bases). The CDR3 covers 14 residues. The V end was cut by 1 base, the J end by 5 bases, with 10 bases between. CDR1 and CDR2 from the germline V gene are SGHRS and YFSETQ. The CDR3 region has the DNA TGCGCCAGCAGCTTGCGGACAGCAGAAAACATTCAGTACTTC. This sequence encodes CASSLRTAENIQYF.

V is TRBV6-4 and J is TRBJ2-5; D possibly matches TRBD1 or TRBD2 (6 bases each). Germline lookup yields CDR1 MRHNA and CDR2 SNTAGT. The CDR3 sequence is 15 residues long. V was clipped by 3 bases and J by 4 bases, with 15 bases between them. The CDR3 loop is CASSEGRGGGETQYF. The CDR3 DNA sequence: TGTGCCAGCAGTGAAGGCAGGGGAGGAGGAGAGACCCAGTACTTC.

The chain has TRBV15 and TRBJ2-3; 8 bases line up with TRBD2. The germline V gene has CDR1 LNHNV and CDR2 YYDKDF (reference sequence). V lost 1 base and J lost 1; bases outside the gene matches: 4. The CDR3 loop spans 16 amino acids. CDR3: CATSRGAGGGTDTQYF. DNA for the CDR3: TGTGCCACCAGCAGAGGTGCGGGGGGAGGCACAGATACGCAGTATTTT.

The CDR3 nucleotides are TGTGCCAGCAGCTTAGCTGCTAGCGGAACCTACGAGCAGTACTTC. Translation: CASSLAASGTYEQYF. The chain has TRBV7-8 and TRBJ2-7; 7 bases match TRBD2. The germline V gene encodes CDR1 SGHVS and CDR2 FQNEAQ. This CDR3 contains 15 residues. The V segment lost 0 bases and the J segment 2 bases; nucleotides outside the gene matches: 4.

The CDR3 spells CASIIGGTDTQYF. The CDR3 DNA follows: TGTGCCAGCATTATCGGGGGCACAGATACGCAGTATTTT. The V gene is TRBV6-6, the J gene TRBJ2-3; D may be TRBD2 (5 bases). This CDR3 region has 13 residues. Germline V gene lookup returns CDR1 MNHNY and CDR2 SVGAGI (reference sequence). Trimming removed 7 bases at V and 1 base at J, with 9 bases between.

The chain joins TRBV6-4 to TRBJ1-1; the D is unclear. Trimming took 4 bases from V and 1 from J, leaving 4 bases between them. CDR1 is MRHNA, CDR2 SNTAGT, per germline. The CDR3 sequence is 12 residues long. In DNA, the CDR3 is TGTGCCAGCAGTGGGTCGAACACTGAAGCTTTCTTT. It translates to CASSGSNTEAFF.

The chain uses TRBV4-1 and TRBJ1-2, with unresolved D. Germline V gene data show CDR1 as MGHRA and CDR2 as YSYEKL. With 5 bases removed from V and 5 bases from J, the gap between germline ends came to 15 bases. The CDR3 runs 14 residues. The CDR3 DNA follows: TGCGCCAGCAGCAACTTCAGCCTCTGGTATGGCTACACCTTC. It codes for CASSNFSLWYGYTF.

The chain recombines TRBV11-3 with TRBJ1-2; D not certain. Trimming stripped 6 bases from V and 1 base from J, with 9 bases between. This CDR3 is built from 13 residues. Germline CDR1 and CDR2: SGHNT and YENEEA. CDR3: CASSDRSNYGYTF. CDR3 nucleotides: TGTGCCAGCAGTGACCGGAGTAACTATGGCTACACCTTC.

This chain uses TRBV6-1 with TRBJ2-5, with D possibly TRBD1 on 5 matching bases. The DNA end is a closer match to TRBJ2-7, so the J assignment may be wrong. The CDR3 is made up of 15 amino acids. Germline-derived CDR1 and CDR2 are MNHNS and SASEGT. DNA of the CDR3: TGTGCCAGCATCTTTACGGACACTGGAATCTACGAGCAGTACTTC. This codes for CASIFTDTGIYEQYF.

This clone was recorded only once. The rearrangement links TRBV6-5 to TRBJ1-2, with a weak D call TRBD1 (5 bases). Germline-derived CDR1 and CDR2 are MNHEY and SVGAGI. This CDR3 has 15 residues. Between the trimmed V and J ends, which lost 2 bases and 1 base, there was a span of 11 bases. The CDR3 sequence: CASSYAQGLNYGYTF. CDR3 nucleotides: TGTGCCAGCAGTTACGCGCAGGGACTTAACTATGGCTACACCTTC.